One sample yielded the 11 T cell receptor beta chains listed below, sequenced in a study of blood T cell repertoires in COVID-19. The method was immunoSEQ multiplex PCR; TCRdb's version includes in-frame clones alone and lacks a portion of them. There are 110,000 or so clones in the sample; around 85% occur only once, and 1.5% to 1.8% lies in the top ten. The sequenced sample was peripheral blood. These receptors were collected from a man aged 50 to 60 with acute or convalescent COVID-19.

The V call is TRBV10-3, the J call TRBJ1-5; tentative D call: TRBD1 (5 bases). In germline, CDR1 is ENHRY, CDR2 SYGVKD. Trimming pared 0 bases from V and 6 bases from J, leaving 12 bases between. The CDR3 has 15 amino acids. The CDR3 loop is CAISESGGGGQPQHF. CDR3 sequence (DNA): TGTGCCATCAGTGAGTCGGGGGGAGGTGGTCAGCCCCAGCATTTT.

The V and J genes are TRBV3-1 (or the pseudogene TRBV3-2) and TRBJ2-7; the match to TRBD2 covers 9 bases. The V segment lost 5 bases and the J segment 7 bases; nucleotides outside the gene matches: 9. This CDR3 is built from 14 residues. Germline loops: CDR1 LGHDT, CDR2 YNNKEL (reference sequence). CDR3 DNA: TGTGCCAGCAGCTTACAAGGCGGGGGGGGAGAGCAGTACTTC. Protein: CASSLQGGGGEQYF.

This chain uses TRBV11-2 with TRBJ2-7; TRBD1 agrees at 8 bases. There are 14 residues in the CDR3. Trimming cost V 4 bases and J 4 bases; bases outside gene matches: 6. The V gene's germline CDR1 is SGHAT and CDR2 FQNNGV. CDR3 region: CASSYGQGSYEQYF. The CDR3 nucleotides read TGTGCCAGCAGCTACGGACAGGGTTCGTACGAGCAGTACTTC.

J is TRBJ1-2 and V is TRBV3-1 (or the pseudogene TRBV3-2), with TRBD1 as a possible D gene (6 bases). The germline V gene encodes CDR1 LGHDT and CDR2 YNNKEL (reference sequence). Trimming left V 4 bases short and J 7 bases short, with 10 bases between. The CDR3 has 12 residues. Here the CDR3 DNA reads TGTGCCAGCAGCCTGCGGGGGGCTGGCTACACCTTC. As protein: CASSLRGAGYTF.

V usage is TRBV3-1 (or the pseudogene TRBV3-2) and J usage is TRBJ2-1; D might be TRBD2 (6 bases). This CDR3 comprises 15 residues. CDR1 is LGHDT and CDR2 is YNNKEL in the germline V gene (reference sequence). V was cut by 3 bases and J by 8 bases, with 17 bases left in between. CDR3 DNA: TGTGCCAGCAGCCAGGGTAAACTAGCCCACCATGAGCAGTTCTTC. Translated: CASSQGKLAHHEQFF.

The chain carries TRBV18 and TRBJ2-5, with 8 bases fitting TRBD1. The J segment lost 10 bases and the V segment lost 6 bases, leaving 19 bases of the junction unmatched. This CDR3 comprises 16 residues. Per germline, CDR1 KGHSH and CDR2 LQKENI. The CDR3 region is CASSQWQRGQGAGQYF. CDR3 bases: TGTGCCAGCTCCCAGTGGCAACGAGGACAGGGTGCGGGCCAGTACTTC.

This chain joins TRBV9 and TRBJ2-2, with TRBD2 as a possible D gene (6 bases). CDR3 length: 16 residues. With 4 bases removed from V and 5 bases from J, the gap between germline ends came to 18 bases. Germline loops: CDR1 SGDLS, CDR2 YYNGEE. CDR3 nucleotides: TGTGCCAGCAGCCCCGCCACGGGGAGGAGGACCGGGGAGCTGTTTTTT. Encoded protein: CASSPATGRRTGELFF.

This sequence joins TRBV6-5 and TRBJ2-2, with unresolved D. CDR3 length: 14 amino acids. Per germline, CDR1 MNHEY and CDR2 SVGAGI. Trimming left V 7 bases short and J 4 bases short, with 13 bases between. For the CDR3, the DNA is TGTGCCAGCAACTACGGCTCGAGCACCGGGGAGCTGTTTTTT. This encodes CASNYGSSTGELFF.

This sequence joins TRBV5-6 and TRBJ2-7; TRBD1 agrees at 12 bases. Germline CDR1 is SGHDT and CDR2 is YYEEEE. CDR3 length: 16 amino acids. The V segment lost 6 bases and the J segment 0 bases; nucleotides outside the gene matches: 7. The CDR3 DNA follows: TGTGCCAGCACCGGGACAGGGGGCTTCAGCTCCTACGAGCAGTACTTC. It encodes CASTGTGGFSSYEQYF.

This chain joins TRBV2 and TRBJ1-4; 8 bases map to TRBD1. Germline V gene sequence: CDR1 SNHLY, CDR2 FYNNEI. The V segment lost 4 bases and the J segment 4 bases; nucleotides outside the gene matches: 5. CDR3 length: 15 amino acids. The CDR3, as DNA: TGTGCCAGCAGTGGCAGGGGGCTCGATAATGAAAAACTGTTTTTT. Its translation is CASSGRGLDNEKLFF.

This sequence joins TRBV5-1 and TRBJ2-3, with 12 bases aligning to TRBD2. CDR3 length equals 15 residues. V dropped 6 bases and J dropped 2; count of bases not matched to a gene: 4. Looked up from germline, CDR1 is SGHRS and CDR2 is YFSETQ. CDR3 amino acids: CASTRTSGVTDTQYF. CDR3 bases: TGCGCCAGCACTAGGACTAGCGGGGTCACAGATACGCAGTATTTT.